The clone carrying this TCR beta chain was detected once. The library targeted TCRbeta and was prepared with unique molecular identifiers. TCRdb re-analysed the PCR reads in MiXCR, keeping a single row per CDR3 protein. The data show approximately 520,000 distinct CDR3 sequences, with 32% seen just once and around 2.5% held by the top ten. The entry originates in a study of T-cell reconstitution after alpha-beta-depleted transplantation in children. Germline CDR1 DFQATT, CDR2 SNEGSKA (reference sequence). Between the trimmed V and J ends, which lost 1 base and 7 bases, there was a span of 13 bases. The CDR3 has 13 amino acids.

This chain uses TRBV20-1 with TRBJ1-2, with D uncertain. The TCR was taken from a human donor who donated a stem cell graft to a child with aplastic anemia. This sample comprised PBMCs from the stem cell graft donor, obtained from the stem cell graft. CDR3 nucleotides: TGCAGTGCTAGAGCCCGGACGGAGGTTGGCTACACCTTC. Translated, it gives CSARARTEVGYTF.